This T cell receptor (beta chain) was sequenced for a study of T-cell memory formation after mild COVID-19 (dated by TCRdb to the early 2020s). Study-level background: TCR sequence clusters from the two donors were largely donor specific. In two donors, T-cell clones that expanded and contracted after mild COVID-19 were tracked by sequencing TCRalpha and TCRbeta repertoires over time. Two young, previously healthy adult volunteers made up the cohort, one male and one female.

This clonotype was observed a handful of times. The specificity of this receptor is unknown. Base qualities are not at hand, and no much larger clone is one base apart. TCRdb shows the sequencer as Illumina NovaSeq 6000. cDNA libraries for TCRalpha and TCRbeta were prepared by 5'RACE using constant-segment primers, with sample barcodes and unique molecular identifiers added. Trizol reagent was used to extract RNA from every sample. The libraries were amplified in two PCR steps, and the second step added a second sample barcode and Illumina TruSeq adapters. Sequencing of the libraries was done on an Illumina NovaSeq, producing 2 x 150 bp paired-end reads. The published analysis was carried out like this. With migec v1.2.7, reads were demultiplexed and then collapsed into UMI-guided consensus sequences. Using mixcr v2.1.11, the UMI consensuses were aligned to TRA and TRB V and J templates and assembled into clonotypes. A clonotype was counted as expanded or contracted only when both edgeR and NoisET called the clonotype significant, with the noise models trained on biological replicates. For edgeR calls, the cutoffs were a false discovery rate-adjusted p below 0.01 and a log2 fold-change threshold of 1. As an exploratory analysis of dynamics, max-normalized trajectories of the 1000 most abundant clonotypes were examined by PCA with hierarchical clustering. The CD4 or CD8 phenotype of responding clones was assigned using the separately sequenced CD4+ and CD8+ repertoires. TCRdb reworked the public reads: Q25 trimming with fastp, MiXCR clone assembly, productive beta chains retained. Each record represents a unique CDR3 protein, reported with the most common genes and DNA among its rows. These V and J calls are TCRdb output, not the study's own analysis. This sample gives roughly 150,000 distinct CDR3 sequences in total; roughly 14% of them show up just once. The ten largest clones take up less than 15% of the sample.

PBMCs were isolated by Ficoll-Paque density gradient centrifugation. The germline V and J ends show losses of 1 base and 8 bases respectively, and no gene match explains 9 bases of the junction. Per the germline V gene (reference sequence), DFQATT is the CDR1 and SNEGSKA is the CDR2. The CDR3 has 15 amino acids, counting the end cysteine and phenylalanine. Only CDR3 DNA remains: 45 bases, in frame from the first base. Broader findings and caveats from the paper: Clones that contracted from day 15 to 85 showed balanced CD4/CD8 phenotypes, whereas a second wave of clones that expanded from day 15 to 37 leaned towards CD4+. Contracting CD4+ clones turned up mainly in the CM and EM memory subsets, whereas EMRA was where CD8+ clones were enriched. SARS-CoV-2 specificity of the second-wave clones peaking on day 37 was not confirmed. Only a couple of mild cases were covered by the study, and larger cohorts that include severe cases with pre-infection samples were considered necessary. Some responding clones were found in pre-infection memory, which suggests that pre-existing cross-reactive memory T cells took part in the SARS-CoV-2 response.

The clonotype comes from an adult woman who had mild COVID-19 (a few samples of this study predate the infection). The sample titles of this study are shuffled in the database, so cell type and time point are left out; the donor was told from shared clones. Recombination connected TRBV20-1 to TRBJ1-4; TRBD1 lines up with 8 middle nucleotides. The sequenced sample was PBMCs or a T cell subset sorted from them (not recorded which). The bases are TGCAGTGCTAGAGTTAGGACAGGGTTGGGCGAAAAACTGTTTTTT. It translates as CSARVRTGLGEKLFF.